This TCR beta chain came from a study of T cells after yellow fever vaccination. Findings of the study overall: The bulk population could contribute abundant contaminating clonotypes to FACS-sorted repertoires.

Concerning this clonotype itself: Its specificity is not known.

TCRdb used MiXCR to reprocess the 5' RACE reads, holding one entry per CDR3 protein. This repertoire shows 300,000 to 450,000 distinct CDR3 sequences, 6% to 8% found once; its top ten account for around 16%. V shed 6 bases, J shed 5 bases, and the junction held 14 bases outside the gene matches. The CDR3 length is 16 residues. The germline CDR1 and CDR2 sequences are LNHDA and SQIVND (reference sequence). V gene TRBV19 combines with J gene TRBJ2-3, with TRBD2 matching 7 bases. This receptor was taken from a man aged 30 to 45 who received the YFV17D yellow fever vaccine. Sequencing was performed on PBMCs, taken 5 days after the yellow fever booster vaccination. CDR3 sequence: CASRLTMAGAGDTQYF. The CDR3 DNA is TGTGCCAGTAGGCTAACCATGGCGGGAGCAGGAGATACGCAGTATTTT.